The sequence of this T cell receptor (beta chain) was determined in a study of T cell repertoires in cytomegalovirus infection. Turning to the study itself: Public signatures in TCR beta pointed to CMV infection and matching HLA type.

From the reads, TCRdb called clonotypes with MiXCR, one entry per CDR3 protein. The data hold about 480,000 distinct CDR3 sequences, with 30% to 40% observed a single time. Broader study findings: Across the ex vivo response, the dominant clonotypes were HLA-C-restricted CMV-specific TCR beta clonotypes. Cumulated frequencies of public TCR beta families served to identify carriers of CMV plus the relevant HLA.

Details on this clonotype: Its antigen is undetermined.

V lost 4 bases and J lost 7; bases outside the gene matches: 12. This CDR3 has 16 amino acids. From germline, CDR1 is SEHNR and CDR2 FQNEAQ (reference sequence). This TCR was recovered from a human donor in good health (CMV status not recorded). Some clones in this sample may be carry-over from other donors' samples. The J gene is TRBJ2-1, the V gene TRBV7-9; 8 bases are a match to TRBD2. Sequences were derived from cultured PBMCs, sampled from culture after CMV antigen stimulation. The CDR3 coding sequence is TGTGCCAGCAGCTCGCTGGCCAGCGGGAGAGGGAATGAGCAGTTCTTC. This translates into CASSSLASGRGNEQFF.